The rows below give T cell receptor beta chains drawn from one sample of a study of radiotherapy plus CTLA-4 blockade in lung cancer. TCRdb keeps only in-frame clones here, not all; method: immunoSEQ multiplex PCR. Altogether roughly 120,000 clones are present, roughly 74% being singletons, with the ten largest covering roughly 5%. The sequencing used peripheral blood, collected from a patient treated with radiotherapy plus ipilimumab. The source is a human donor with non-small cell lung cancer who had a partial response to radiotherapy plus ipilimumab. CDR3s include the opening cysteine and the closing phenylalanine or tryptophan. The order of the fields is V gene, CDR3 length, clone size, D gene, J gene, CDR3 DNA, CDR3 protein. The D gene is left open where the match is weak. Not every row has a clone size; where given, it reads once, few, many or a size class.

TRBV5-4	12	NA	NA	TRBJ1-1	TGTGCCAGCAGCTCGGTGAACACTGAAGCTTTCTTT	CASSSVNTEAFF
TRBV4-3	14	NA	NA	TRBJ2-5	TGCGCCAGCAGCCAGGAGAAGGGGGTTGAGACCCAGTACTTC	CASSQEKGVETQYF
TRBV9	16	once	NA	TRBJ1-3	TGTGCCAGCAGCGTAGATCCGGGGATGAGAGGAAACACCATATATTTT	CASSVDPGMRGNTIYF
TRBV2	14	NA	NA	TRBJ2-2	TGTGCCAGCAGCCTCCTCCTGGGGCCCGGGGAGCTGTTTTTT	CASSLLLGPGELFF
TRBV6-1	16	NA	TRBD1	TRBJ1-1	TGTGCCAGCAGTGAAGGCTCAGGGGGCGTGAACACTGAAGCTTTCTTT	CASSEGSGGVNTEAFF
TRBV5-8	15	few	NA	TRBJ2-5	TGTGCCAGCAGCCCACGCAGTATCCAACAAGAGACCCAGTACTTC	CASSPRSIQQETQYF
TRBV7-2	16	NA	TRBD1	TRBJ1-5	TGTGCCAGCAGCTTAGCGGGGACAGGGATTCATCAGCCCCAGCATTTT	CASSLAGTGIHQPQHF
TRBV6-5	14	NA	NA	TRBJ2-7	TGTGCCAGCAGCCCCGACCGGGACACCTACGAGCAGTACTTC	CASSPDRDTYEQYF
TRBV28	15	NA	NA	TRBJ2-7	TGTGCCAGCAGTCACCAAATAAGGCAGGTTGACGAGCAGTACTTC	CASSHQIRQVDEQYF
TRBV18	15	NA	TRBD1	TRBJ2-4	TGTGCCAGCTCACCACCGTCCCAGGGGGCAAACATTCAGTACTTC	CASSPPSQGANIQYF
TRBV10-1	14	NA	TRBD2	TRBJ2-5	TGCGCCAGCAGTCGGACTAGCGGGAGTGAGACCCAGTACTTC	CASSRTSGSETQYF
TRBV19	15	NA	TRBD2	TRBJ2-3	TGTGCCAGTACCTCGGGGGGGACTAGCACAGATACGCAGTATTTT	CASTSGGTSTDTQYF
TRBV7-9	16	NA	TRBD1	TRBJ2-7	TGTGCCAGCAGCTCAGCGATGGGACAGGGGTCTTACGAGCAGTACTTC	CASSSAMGQGSYEQYF
TRBV28	12	NA	NA	TRBJ1-5	TGTGCCAGCAGTTTAGGCGGGAGGCCCCAGCATTTT	CASSLGGRPQHF
TRBV19	16	once	TRBD1	TRBJ2-7	TGTGCCAGTAGTAGCCTCGGACAGGTAGGAAGCTACGAGCAGTACTTC	CASSSLGQVGSYEQYF
TRBV7-8	14	NA	TRBD1	TRBJ1-1	TGTGCCAGCAGCTCGCGGGACAGGAACACTGAAGCTTTCTTT	CASSSRDRNTEAFF
TRBV10-3	15	NA	NA	TRBJ2-5	TGTGCCATCAGTGATGGGCCGGAGGTTAGGGAGACCCAGTACTTC	CAISDGPEVRETQYF
TRBV6-4	14	once	NA	TRBJ1-1	TGTGCCAGCAGTGAATGGGGGGGGAACACTGAAGCTTTCTTT	CASSEWGGNTEAFF
TRBV27	17	NA	NA	TRBJ1-4	TGTGCCAGCAGTTTAAAGCCGAAGATCGCTATTAATGAAAAACTGTTTTTT	CASSLKPKIAINEKLFF
TRBV18	13	NA	TRBD1	TRBJ2-5	TGTGCCAGCTCTGGGACAGTGCGGGAGACCCAGTACTTC	CASSGTVRETQYF
TRBV6-1	11	NA	NA	TRBJ1-1	TGTGCCAGCGGAGAGACTACTGAAGCTTTCTTT	CASGETTEAFF
TRBV19	15	NA	NA	TRBJ2-4	TGTGCCAGTAGTTTGGGGGGTCCAAGCAAAAACATTCAGTACTTC	CASSLGGPSKNIQYF
TRBV2	13	NA	NA	TRBJ2-7	TGTGCCAGCGTCGGCAGGGCAAAAGGCGAGCAGTACTTC	CASVGRAKGEQYF
TRBV6-5	16	NA	NA	TRBJ2-3	TGTGCCAGCAGTTACTCAGTGAAAGGGGCAGGGGATACGCAGTATTTT	CASSYSVKGAGDTQYF
TRBV19	15	NA	NA	TRBJ1-1	TGTGCCAGTAGTATTAAGGTAGCCCCGAACACTGAAGCTTTCTTT	CASSIKVAPNTEAFF
TRBV5-1	16	few	NA	TRBJ1-1	TGCGCCAGCAGCTTGGCGGGAGGGAATATGAACACTGAAGCTTTCTTT	CASSLAGGNMNTEAFF
TRBV2	13	NA	NA	TRBJ1-5	TGTGCCAGCAGGGAAGGGCACAGGCAGCCCCAGCATTTT	CASREGHRQPQHF
TRBV10-3	12	few	NA	TRBJ1-2	TGTGCCATCAGTGACGGGGGCTATGGCTACACCTTC	CAISDGGYGYTF
TRBV5-5	13	NA	TRBD1	TRBJ1-1	TGTGCCAGCAGCCGACAGGGGAACACTGAAGCTTTCTTT	CASSRQGNTEAFF
TRBV28	16	NA	TRBD2	TRBJ2-5	TGTGCCAGCAGTTCAAGGACTAGCGGGAGGAGAGAGACCCAGTACTTC	CASSSRTSGRRETQYF
TRBV6-5	15	few	TRBD1	TRBJ1-2	TGTGCCAGCAGTTACTCAGGGGGCTGGAACTATGGCTACACCTTC	CASSYSGGWNYGYTF
TRBV7-9	14	NA	NA	TRBJ1-1	TGTGCCAGCAGCCAAGATAACAGGGTAACTGAAGCTTTCTTT	CASSQDNRVTEAFF
TRBV6-1	14	NA	NA	TRBJ2-3	TGTGCCAGCAAAAACAACTATCTCACAGATACGCAGTATTTT	CASKNNYLTDTQYF
TRBV28	15	NA	NA	TRBJ1-2	TGTGCCAGCAGTTTATCGACAGGCTACGCCTATGGCTACACCTTC	CASSLSTGYAYGYTF
TRBV27	14	NA	NA	TRBJ1-2	TGTGCCAGCAGTTCGTCTCAGGGGCTCTATGGCTACACCTTC	CASSSSQGLYGYTF
TRBV19	17	NA	NA	TRBJ2-2	TGTGCCAGTAGGGACCGTCGACAGGCCGTGAACACCGGGGAGCTGTTTTTT	CASRDRRQAVNTGELFF
TRBV6-5	15	NA	TRBD2	TRBJ2-1	TGTGCCAGCTATTCGGCGGCTAGCGGGACCAATGAGCAGTTCTTC	CASYSAASGTNEQFF
TRBV7-2	18	once	NA	TRBJ1-3	TGTGCCAGCAGCTATAGAGTGGGGCGAGCCCCGACTGGAAACACCATATATTTT	CASSYRVGRAPTGNTIYF
TRBV7-8	15	NA	TRBD1	TRBJ1-1	TGTGCCAGCAGCTTGAACCAGGGGGAGAACACTGAAGCTTTCTTT	CASSLNQGENTEAFF
TRBV4-3	15	NA	NA	TRBJ2-1	TGCGCCAGCAGCCAAGAGCAGACAGGTAACGATGAGCAGTTCTTC	CASSQEQTGNDEQFF
TRBV7-9	16	NA	TRBD1	TRBJ1-6	TGTGCCAGCAGCTTAGTCGGGACAGGGCCTAATTCACCCCTCCACTTT	CASSLVGTGPNSPLHF
TRBV7-6	14	NA	NA	TRBJ2-2	TGTGCCAGCAGCTTAGGAGGATCCGCCGGGGAGCTGTTTTTT	CASSLGGSAGELFF
TRBV5-1	14	few	TRBD1	TRBJ2-5	TGCGCCAGCAGCTCTGGACAGGTGCAAGAGACCCAGTACTTC	CASSSGQVQETQYF
TRBV6-1	15	NA	TRBD1	TRBJ2-7	TGTGCCAGCAGTGAAGGGACAGGGGGCTCCTACGAGCAGTACTTC	CASSEGTGGSYEQYF
TRBV6-1	15	NA	TRBD2	TRBJ2-3	TGTGCCAGCAGACGACTAGCGGGAGGGGGGGATACGCAGTATTTT	CASRRLAGGGDTQYF
TRBV28	17	NA	NA	TRBJ1-4	TGTGCCAGCAGTTCGATCCCCAGGCAGCGGGTTAATGAAAAACTGTTTTTT	CASSSIPRQRVNEKLFF
TRBV7-2	14	NA	NA	TRBJ1-1	TGTGCCAGCAGCTTAGCGGCAGGAGGGACTGAAGCTTTCTTT	CASSLAAGGTEAFF
TRBV11-2	18	NA	TRBD1	TRBJ2-3	TGTGCCAGCAGCGGAATAGGACAGGTTTTGGCAGGTGGCGGGACGCAGTATTTT	CASSGIGQVLAGGGTQYF
TRBV9	18	NA	TRBD2	TRBJ2-2	TGTGCCAGCAGCGTAGAACTAGCGGGAGCCAGAAGTACCGGGGAGCTGTTTTTT	CASSVELAGARSTGELFF
TRBV4-1	17	few	TRBD1	TRBJ1-3	TGCGCCAGCAGCCAAGGCGCCCTGGGACAGGGAGGAAACACCATATATTTT	CASSQGALGQGGNTIYF
TRBV28	13	NA	TRBD1	TRBJ2-5	TGTGCCAGCAGTTTCTACAGGGGAGAGACCCAGTACTTC	CASSFYRGETQYF
TRBV28	13	NA	TRBD1	TRBJ1-1	TGTGCCAGCAGATCCGGGACAGGGGAGGAAGCTTTCTTT	CASRSGTGEEAFF
TRBV19	14	few	NA	TRBJ1-5	TGTGCCAGTAGTATAGGGCAGTACAATCAGCCCCAGCATTTT	CASSIGQYNQPQHF
TRBV5-6	15	NA	TRBD1	TRBJ2-3	TGTGCCAGCAGCTTCGACAGGGGAAGCACAGATACGCAGTATTTT	CASSFDRGSTDTQYF